This TCR beta chain comes out of a study of naive and memory T cell subsets. Study results and caveats: The power law exponent of TCR abundance differed between naive and memory cells. Clonotypes here are unpaired alpha or beta chain sequences.

Cells stained for CD3, CD4, CD8, CD45RA, CD27 and viability were sorted into four CD45RA/CD27 subsets. Both TRBC1 and TRBC2 were covered by a beta constant-region primer of two equimolar oligonucleotides. Nested alpha and beta constant-region primers with the SP2 primer drove four PCR rounds on ligated cDNA. Each CDR3 protein is one row after TCRdb ran MiXCR on the UMI-ligation and nested PCR reads. The profile shows approximately 80,000 distinct CDR3 sequences, 9% of them singletons. Germline CDR1 is MDHEN and CDR2 is SYDVKM. V was clipped by 3 bases and J by 7 bases, with 10 bases between them. This CDR3 comprises 13 residues. For this clonotype: No antigen is known for it.

The sequence came from a human donor in good health. Sample: naive CD8+ T cells from blood. The chain recombines TRBV28 with TRBJ1-5; D is undetermined. The CDR3 DNA reads TGTGCCAGCAGTTTTGGTTTTGGGCAGCCCCAGCATTTT. Translating gives CASSFGFGQPQHF. Combining the CDR3 with reference TRBV28 and TRBJ1-5 gives the whole variable domain DVKVTQSSRYLVKRTGEKVFLECVQDMDHENMFWYRQDPGLGLRLIYFSYDVKMKEKGDIPEGYSVSREKKERFSLILESASTNQTSMYLCASSFGFGQPQHFGDGTRLSIL.